A selection of T cell receptor beta chains follows, all from one sample in a study of blood T cells in healthy people across ages. TCRdb re-analysed the 5' RACE reads in MiXCR, keeping a single row per CDR3 protein. The sample holds 1.5 million or so distinct CDR3 sequences; approximately 42% are singletons and the top ten take around 8%. Sequencing input: blood. All receptors derive from a woman aged 18-30 years in good health. CDR3s include the opening cysteine and the closing phenylalanine or tryptophan. Each record gives: clone size, J gene, CDR3 length, V gene, D gene, CDR3 DNA, CDR3 protein. The D gene is left open where the match is weak. Some rows have no size entry. The others give once, few or many, or a class for an expanded clone.

. TRBJ1-2 14 TRBV20-1 TRBD1 TGCAGTGCTAGGGAGACAGGGTCGGTCTATGGCTACACCTTC CSARETGSVYGYTF
. TRBJ2-7 15 TRBV20-1 . TGCAGTGCTACAAGCCTTGGGGGGACACCCCTCGAGCAGTACTTC CSATSLGGTPLEQYF
few TRBJ2-1 17 TRBV27 . TGTGCCAGCAGTCCGCCAGGGCACCTACACAACTACAATGAGCAGTTCTTC CASSPPGHLHNYNEQFF
. TRBJ1-4 17 TRBV5-6 . TGTGCCAGCAGCGGCCGTCGTTCGGCCGCAACTAATGAAAAACTGTTTTTT CASSGRRSAATNEKLFF
few TRBJ2-5 15 TRBV5-6 TRBD2 TGTGCCAGCAGCGAGACTAGCGGGTACCAAGAGACCCAGTACTTC CASSETSGYQETQYF
. TRBJ2-5 14 TRBV25-1 TRBD1 TGTGCCAGCAGTGAATTCGGGACAGGGGGACAGCAGTACTTC CASSEFGTGGQQYF
. TRBJ2-3 13 TRBV3-1 . TGTGCCAGCAGCCACCCTAGTGGGGAGACGCAGTATTTT CASSHPSGETQYF
. TRBJ2-1 12 TRBV7-9 TRBD2 TGTGCCAGCATGGCGGGAGTTAATGAGCAGTTCTTC CASMAGVNEQFF
few TRBJ2-1 17 TRBV25-1 TRBD2 TGTGCCAGCAGTGAATATTTCGTCCTAGCGGGAGGGGATGAGCAGTTCTTC CASSEYFVLAGGDEQFF
few TRBJ2-3 16 TRBV7-8 . TGTGCCAGCAGCTCCGCTTCTAGCGCATACACAGATACGCAGTATTTT CASSSASSAYTDTQYF
once TRBJ2-1 15 TRBV9 TRBD2 TGTGCCAGCAGCGTTGGAGCGGGAGGGCCGAATGAGCAGTTCTTC CASSVGAGGPNEQFF
many TRBJ2-1 15 TRBV27 TRBD2 TGTGCCAGCAGTTTAACGGGGGGGGGTGAGGGTGAGCAGTTCTTC CASSLTGGGEGEQFF
many TRBJ2-3 15 TRBV6-5 TRBD2 TGTGCCAGCAGTCCTAGCGGGGTTAGCACAGATACGCAGTATTTT CASSPSGVSTDTQYF
. TRBJ2-7 19 TRBV28 TRBD2 TGTGCCAGCAGTTTATTGGTTAGCGGGGGACCGAGCTCCTACAATGAGCAGTACTTC CASSLLVSGGPSSYNEQYF
. TRBJ2-7 14 TRBV6-5 . TGTGCCAGCAGCAAACAGGGAATGACGTACGAGCAGTACTTC CASSKQGMTYEQYF
once TRBJ2-3 13 TRBV3-1 . TGTGCCAGCAGCCCAGGGGCCGGGCAGCCCCAGTATTTT CASSPGAGQPQYF
. TRBJ1-6 16 TRBV28 . TGTGCCAGCAGTTTAGCCTGGGGCGCCCCGGGCTCACCCCTCCACTTT CASSLAWGAPGSPLHF
few TRBJ1-2 13 TRBV6-6 . TGTGCCACCTTATTGGGGCCTTACTATGGCTACACCTTC CATLLGPYYGYTF
few TRBJ2-3 13 TRBV29-1 . TGCAGCGTTAGCAGGGGAGGCACAGATACGCAGTATTTT CSVSRGGTDTQYF
. TRBJ2-1 13 TRBV7-9 . TGTGCCAGCAGCTCCCAAGGGGGAAATGAGCAGTTCTTC CASSSQGGNEQFF
once TRBJ2-7 15 TRBV29-1 . TGCAGTACCTCTAAAGTGGCAGGGCGTTCCAATGAGCAGTACTTC CSTSKVAGRSNEQYF
. TRBJ2-5 13 TRBV20-1 . TGCAGTGCTAGTCGGGGCGTTAGCCAGGAGCAGTACTTC CSASRGVSQEQYF
. TRBJ1-2 13 TRBV12-3/TRBV12-4 . TGTGCCAGCAGTACAGGGATCGGCTATGGCTACACCTTC CASSTGIGYGYTF
. TRBJ2-5 15 TRBV20-1 TRBD1 TGCAGTGCTAGAGTGGGGACAGGGGTAGGGGAGACCCAGTACTTC CSARVGTGVGETQYF
few TRBJ1-2 14 TRBV28 . TGTGCCAGCGATCCGGTCGCAGCTAACTATGGCTACACCTTC CASDPVAANYGYTF
. TRBJ2-2 16 TRBV7-9 . TGTGCCAGCAGCCTCTCAGGGAGACTAAACACCGGGGAGCTGTTTTTT CASSLSGRLNTGELFF
few TRBJ2-5 18 TRBV6-5 TRBD2 TGTGCCAGCAGTTACCGCAGGCTCGCCGGGACTAGCGAGGAGACCCAGTACTTC CASSYRRLAGTSEETQYF
. TRBJ2-1 14 TRBV12-3/TRBV12-4 . TGTGCCAGCAGTTTAGGCGGCAAGTACGGGATTCAGTTCTTC CASSLGGKYGIQFF
. TRBJ2-5 17 TRBV20-1 . TGCAGTGCTAGAGGGTATAGGGACCATCAGTACCAAGAGACCCAGTACTTC CSARGYRDHQYQETQYF
. TRBJ2-3 17 TRBV4-1 TRBD2 TGCGCCAGCAGCCAGGCCGAGCTAGCGGGAGGGCAAAATACGCAGTATTTT CASSQAELAGGQNTQYF
once TRBJ2-3 14 TRBV18 . TGTGCCAGCTCACCTAACTCACCCACAGATACGCAGTATTTT CASSPNSPTDTQYF
few TRBJ2-7 15 TRBV24-1 TRBD1 TGTGCCACCAGTGATCTTACAGGGGAGCGCTACGAGCAGTACTTC CATSDLTGERYEQYF